A selection of T cell receptor beta chains follows, all from one sample in a study of T cells expressing NK-cell markers. Reanalyzing the 5' RACE reads, TCRdb keeps one entry per CDR3 protein, without DNA. Its table lists a few hundred thousand distinct CDR3 sequences. The specimen sequenced was blood T cells: a sorted CD56 or NKG2C T cell subset, CD4+ or CD8+ T cells, or bulk PBMC T cells (not recorded which). These receptors all stem from a man aged 18-70 years in good health. Both conserved end residues are part of each CDR3.

TRBJ2-5 | TRBV15 | CATSRDLSETQYF
TRBJ1-3 | TRBV6-5 | CASSYSLTGFGGNTIYF
TRBJ1-5 | TRBV21-1 | CASSKEWEIGYQPQHF
TRBJ1-1 | TRBV20-1 | CSAPDRAGDTEAFF
TRBJ1-2 | TRBV18 | CASSPPVVGYGYTF
TRBJ2-3 | TRBV12-3/TRBV12-4 | CASSPPRGALADTQYF
TRBJ1-5 | TRBV19 | CASRARSNQPQHF
TRBJ1-1 | TRBV5-5 | CASSFMRGGTEAFF
TRBJ1-2 | TRBV10-3 | CAISGTNSHYGYTF
TRBJ1-2 | TRBV28 | CASTVDILLNGYTF
TRBJ2-4 | TRBV2 | CASSKGGQQKNIQYF
TRBJ2-1 | TRBV6-1 | CASILGGARNEQFF
TRBJ1-5 | TRBV12-5 | CASGNRDQPQHF
TRBJ2-3 | TRBV12-3/TRBV12-4 | CASRYSGAKRDTQYF
TRBJ2-7 | TRBV7-7 | CASSLDEGGAQYF
TRBJ1-2 | TRBV15 | CATSITTGGRNYGYTF
TRBJ1-5 | TRBV20-1 | CSAGTSNQPQHF
TRBJ2-7 | TRBV6-5 | CASSYPLGSTRQGLYEQYF
TRBJ1-5 | TRBV5-6 | CASSRAGGNQPQHF
TRBJ1-6 | TRBV7-8 | CASNPGSDRGYSPLHF
TRBJ2-3 | TRBV4-1 | CASSQSQWDTQYF
TRBJ1-6 | TRBV18 | CASSPYMQGAVGNSPLHF
TRBJ2-7 | TRBV6-5 | CASSYGSGAPGEQYF
TRBJ2-2 | TRBV4-2 | CASSRRQNTGELFF
TRBJ1-2 | TRBV18 | CASSPPGQTGPTNYGYTF
TRBJ1-6 | TRBV2 | CASRLRGPTDSPLHF
TRBJ2-1 | TRBV3-1 | CASSQVYKLAGLNNEQFF
TRBJ2-2 | TRBV4-2 | CASSHLDRDTGELFF
TRBJ1-3 | TRBV20-1 | CSARDGGSGNTIYF